The T cell receptor (beta chain) under discussion was sequenced for a study of CD8 T cells in Susac syndrome. CDR1 and CDR2 from the germline V gene are SGHRS and YFSETQ. This CDR3 comprises 16 residues. With V trimmed by 5 bases and J by 2 bases, 7 bases remained unmatched. Regarding the study as a whole: Clonal expansion was not seen in any Susac syndrome CD4+ T cell repertoire.

About this clonotype itself: Antigen: not known.

The RNA input was about 0.45 to 1 ug, and it was reverse transcribed with random hexamers. Each CDR3 protein gets one entry after TCRdb re-called the immunoSEQ multiplex PCR reads with MiXCR. The sample yields around 71,000 distinct CDR3 sequences, 85% to 95% seen once. This clonotype originated in a human donor with Susac syndrome. Material: CD4+ T cells from PBMCs. The V gene is TRBV5-1, the J gene TRBJ2-5, with TRBD2 matching over 12 bases. In DNA, the CDR3 is TGCGCCAGCAGTTCGACTAGCGGGGGAGCTCAAGAGACCCAGTACTTC. Protein sequence: CASSSTSGGAQETQYF.